The next 2 T cell receptor beta chains were all read from a single sample in a study of cytotoxic CD8 clonotypes in ibrutinib-treated CLL. TCRdb keeps only in-frame clones here, not all; method: immunoSEQ multiplex PCR. The table shows more than 200,000 clones, with 75% to 80% occurring only once. Sample: PBMCs, taken after 12 months of ibrutinib treatment. These receptors were collected from a human donor with chronic lymphocytic leukemia.

The chain combines TRBV19 with TRBJ1-2; D possibly corresponds to TRBD1 (6 bases). Germline CDR1 reads LNHDA; CDR2 reads SQIVND (reference sequence). V was pared by 6 bases and J by 0 bases, with 8 bases between. This CDR3 is built from 13 residues. Here the CDR3 DNA reads TGTGCCAGTAGAGGACAGTCTAACTATGGCTACACCTTC. It is translated as CASRGQSNYGYTF.

The chain recombines TRBV2 with TRBJ2-1; D is perhaps TRBD2 (6 bases). With 1 base removed from V and 5 bases from J, the gap between germline ends came to 12 bases. The V gene's germline CDR1 is SNHLY and CDR2 FYNNEI. CDR3 length: 15 residues. The CDR3 loop is CASSEEAGLHNEQFF. The CDR3 nucleotides read TGTGCCAGCAGTGAAGAGGCGGGACTTCACAATGAGCAGTTCTTC.